This TCR beta chain emerged from a study of T-cell reconstitution after alpha-beta-depleted transplantation in children (dated by TCRdb to the mid-2010s). With respect to the entire study: The study quantitatively tracked T-cell immune reconstitution after TCRalphabeta/CD19-depleted allogeneic hematopoietic cell transplantation in children using TCR repertoire profiling.

In light of the paper, this sample's treatment or condition label describes: allogeneic hematopoietic cell transplantation with graft depleted of TCRalphabeta T cells and CD19 B cells. Transplant recipients were children who received TCRalphabeta/CD19-depleted allogeneic hematopoietic cell grafts. Receptor amplification or capture employed PCR. Sequenced using an Illumina HiSeq 2500. Molecular barcoding was employed in the preparation of TCR libraries, with unique molecular identifiers being used to normalize TCRbeta repertoire quantification. TCRdb reanalyzed the raw reads on its own, using fastp at Q25 for trimming and MiXCR for clone calling, and kept in-frame beta chains. Identical CDR3 protein sequences are pooled into one entry, listed with their most common genes and DNA. This sample is represented by about 350,000 distinct CDR3 sequences; around 15% of them were singletons. About 41% of the sample rests with the top ten.

What the authors observed across the whole study: In some patients, the high TCRbeta diversity seen at day 60 was put down to recipient T cells and intrathymic progenitors that had survived conditioning. Hyperexpanded clone frequencies declined over subsequent months; after one year, T-cell counts and TCRbeta diversity were mostly attributed to newly produced T cells. The apparently early recovery of alphabetaT-cell counts about two months after transplant reportedly depended on only several hundred rapidly expanded clones that came from non-depleted graft cells.

This clonotype was seen more than once but under ten times. No cognate antigen has been identified for it. Base quality data are lacking; no much larger clone is found one base away. This TCR was sampled from a male patient between 2 and 15 years old who had a stem cell transplant for acute lymphoblastic leukemia, so the T cells may come from the graft donor. The sample here was PBMCs, mostly from graft donor cells, taken 360 days after TCRalphabeta/CD19-depleted stem cell transplant.

The CDR3: CASSRVSSGPKGEAFF. The DNA sequence is given as TGTGCCAGCAGCCGGGTTTCTTCCGGGCCCAAGGGAGAAGCTTTCTTT. The rearrangement combines TRBV11-2 with TRBJ1-1, with the D gene uncertain. The germline V gene sets CDR1 to SGHAT and CDR2 to FQNNGV. The CDR3 goes from the cysteine to the phenylalanine over 16 residues. Just the 48-base CDR3 DNA is kept, in frame starting at base 1. The junction carries 24 bases between V and J, which are trimmed by 5 bases and 8 bases respectively.